This T cell receptor beta chain was captured by sequencing in a study of blood T cell repertoires in COVID-19. At the level of the study: The samples span acute and convalescent COVID-19 from the United States, Italy and Spain. The cDNA or gDNA used as material had been derived from T cells, B-cell-depleted T cells, or PBMCs.

Original methodology: Counts of nucleated cells, estimated from reference gene primer amplification, were obtained. Clones were sequenced by immunoSEQ multiplex PCR, and TCRdb holds only the in-frame ones, with some missing. The DNA was the basis for D and trimming; V, J and clone size are from that table. The sample consists of over 60,000 clones, 82% of them appearing once. CDR3 length equals 14 residues. Germline lookup yields CDR1 SGHDT and CDR2 YYEEEE. V was shortened by 5 bases and J by 0 bases, with 11 bases between the two germline ends. Sequencing input: peripheral blood. V usage is TRBV5-6 and J usage is TRBJ1-1; a weak D match, TRBD1 (6 bases). The clonotype comes from a human donor in a cohort sampled during active COVID-19. CDR3 nucleotides: TGTGCCAGCAGGCCAGGGGCTTTGAACACTGAAGCTTTCTTT. This codes for CASRPGALNTEAFF.